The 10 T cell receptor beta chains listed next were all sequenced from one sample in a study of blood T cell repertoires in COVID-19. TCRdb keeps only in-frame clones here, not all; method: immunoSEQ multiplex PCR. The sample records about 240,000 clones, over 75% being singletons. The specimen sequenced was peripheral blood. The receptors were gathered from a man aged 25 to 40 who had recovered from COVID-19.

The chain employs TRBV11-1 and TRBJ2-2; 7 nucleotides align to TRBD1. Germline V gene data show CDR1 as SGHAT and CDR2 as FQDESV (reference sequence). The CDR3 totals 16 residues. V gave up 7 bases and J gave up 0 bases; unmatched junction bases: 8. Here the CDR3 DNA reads TGTGCCAGCACCACCGTCGGACAGGCGAACACCGGGGAGCTGTTTTTT. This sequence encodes CASTTVGQANTGELFF.

The chain's CDR3 is CASSLAQRGTTDTQYF. The CDR3 DNA sequence: TGTGCCAGCAGCTTAGCGCAGCGGGGGACCACAGATACGCAGTATTTT. The chain is built from TRBV7-6 and TRBJ2-3; 8 nucleotides match TRBD2. The ends lost 0 bases at V and 2 bases at J; junction bases unmatched: 4. Germline V gene sequence: CDR1 SGHVS, CDR2 FNYEAQ. The CDR3 is made up of 16 amino acids.

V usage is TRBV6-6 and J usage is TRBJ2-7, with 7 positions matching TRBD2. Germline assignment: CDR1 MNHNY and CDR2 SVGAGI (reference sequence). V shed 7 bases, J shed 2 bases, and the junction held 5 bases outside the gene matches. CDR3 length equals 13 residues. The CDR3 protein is CASTPSGTYEQYF. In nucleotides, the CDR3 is TGTGCCAGCACCCCTAGCGGAACCTACGAGCAGTACTTC.

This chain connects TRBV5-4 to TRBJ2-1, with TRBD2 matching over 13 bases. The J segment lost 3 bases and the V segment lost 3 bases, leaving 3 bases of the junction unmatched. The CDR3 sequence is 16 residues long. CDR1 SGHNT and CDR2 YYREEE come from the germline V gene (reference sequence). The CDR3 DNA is TGTGCCAGCAGCTCCGGACTAGCGGGGGTCTACAATGAGCAGTTCTTC. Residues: CASSSGLAGVYNEQFF.

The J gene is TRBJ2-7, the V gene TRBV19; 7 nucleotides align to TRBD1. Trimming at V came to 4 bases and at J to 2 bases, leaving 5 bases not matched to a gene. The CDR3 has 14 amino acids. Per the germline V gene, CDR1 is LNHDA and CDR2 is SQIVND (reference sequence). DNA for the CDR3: TGTGCCAGTAGTACGTCCGGGACAGCCTACGAGCAGTACTTC. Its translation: CASSTSGTAYEQYF.

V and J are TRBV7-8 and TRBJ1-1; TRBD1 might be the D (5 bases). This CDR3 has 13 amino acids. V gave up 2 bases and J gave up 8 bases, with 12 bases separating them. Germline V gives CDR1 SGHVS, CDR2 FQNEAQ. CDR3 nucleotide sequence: TGTGCCAGCAGCTTAACTCGACAGCAAGAAGCTTTCTTT. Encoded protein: CASSLTRQQEAFF.

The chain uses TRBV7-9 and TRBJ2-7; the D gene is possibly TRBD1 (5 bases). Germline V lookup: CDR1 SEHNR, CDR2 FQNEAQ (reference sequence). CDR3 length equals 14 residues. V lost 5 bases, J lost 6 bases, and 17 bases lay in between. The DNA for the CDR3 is TGTGCCAGCAGCCTGGACCATGGGGCCAGCGAGCAGTACGTC. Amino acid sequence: CASSLDHGASEQYV.

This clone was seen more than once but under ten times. CDR3 bases: TGTGCCAGCAGCTTAGACCCCCGCGGGACTAGCGTCAATGAGCAGTTCTTC. It specifies CASSLDPRGTSVNEQFF. This chain uses TRBV7-8 with TRBJ2-1; 10 bases are shared with TRBD2. Trimming took 1 base from V and 6 from J; bases not matched to a gene: 9. Germline loops: CDR1 SGHVS, CDR2 FQNEAQ. The CDR3 totals 17 residues.

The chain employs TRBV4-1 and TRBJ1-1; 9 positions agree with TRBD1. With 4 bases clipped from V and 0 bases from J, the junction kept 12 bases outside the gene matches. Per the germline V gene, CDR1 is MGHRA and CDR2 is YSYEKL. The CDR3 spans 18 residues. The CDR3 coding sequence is TGCGCCAGCAGCCGACGAGTCACAGGGGGCCCGATGAACACTGAAGCTTTCTTT. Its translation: CASSRRVTGGPMNTEAFF.

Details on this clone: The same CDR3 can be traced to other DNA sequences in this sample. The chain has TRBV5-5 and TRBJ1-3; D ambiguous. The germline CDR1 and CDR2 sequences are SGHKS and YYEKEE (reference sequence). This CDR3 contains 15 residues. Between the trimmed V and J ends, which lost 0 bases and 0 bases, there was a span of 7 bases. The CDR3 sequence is CASSLADYSGNTIYF. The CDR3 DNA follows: TGTGCCAGCAGCTTGGCAGATTACTCTGGAAACACCATATATTTT.